These 15 T cell receptor beta chains came from one sample sequenced in a study of breast tumors, draining lymph nodes, adjacent tissues. Samples came from axillary lymph nodes draining the breast cancer. TCRdb reanalysed the multiplex PCR reads using MiXCR and keeps one entry per CDR3 protein. The sample shows about 140,000 distinct CDR3 sequences, approximately 30% of them seen only once. Sequenced sample: axillary lymph node tissue. The receptor source for this set is a female donor with breast cancer. Some clones in this sample may be carry-over from other donors' samples.

This clonotype has a count of ten or more. The chain joins TRBV24-1 to TRBJ1-2, with TRBD1 as a possible D gene (5 bases). The germline gives CDR1 KGHDR, CDR2 SFDVKD. Trimming removed 6 bases at V and 7 bases at J, with 14 bases between. This CDR3 has 13 residues. CDR3 residues: CATSPGRSIGYTF. The CDR3 DNA follows: TGTGCCACCAGTCCGGGACGTTCTATTGGCTACACCTTC.

This clonotype was found once. The chain combines TRBV19 with TRBJ1-5; no definite D call. V lost 5 bases and J lost 13, with 18 bases in between. Germline assignment: CDR1 LNHDA and CDR2 SQIVND (reference sequence). The CDR3 runs 13 residues. CDR3 coding DNA: TGTGCCAGTAGTGTCCTCAGGTTAGGCAATCAGCATTTT. As protein: CASSVLRLGNQHF.

This clonotype was counted between two and nine times. Possible read error: a much larger clone is one base away. The gene calls are TRBV6-5 and TRBJ1-2; 7 bases are shared with TRBD1. Germline CDR1 and CDR2: MNHEY and SVGAGI. V dropped 2 bases and J dropped 0; count of bases not matched to a gene: 12. The CDR3 runs to 18 residues. The CDR3 DNA follows: TGTGCCAGCAGTTACAAGGGACAGAGAAAACGTCCTAACTATGGCTACACCTTC. Its protein product is CASSYKGQRKRPNYGYTF.

This clonotype has ten or more counts. The chain uses TRBV5-4 and TRBJ1-2; D is unresolved. This CDR3 spans 16 amino acids. V lost 0 bases and J 0 bases, leaving 12 bases between the germline ends. The germline CDR1 and CDR2 sequences are SGHNT and YYREEE (reference sequence). The CDR3 DNA sequence: TGTGCCAGCAGCTTGGCCAACTGGAATTCTAACTATGGCTACACCTTC. Protein: CASSLANWNSNYGYTF.

Many counts were recorded for this clonotype. This chain uses TRBV9 with TRBJ2-5; D unclear. In germline, CDR1 is SGDLS, CDR2 YYNGEE. V dropped 4 bases and J dropped 5 bases, with 12 bases sitting between them. The CDR3 sequence is 13 residues long. This CDR3 reads CASSPEAEETQYF. CDR3 in DNA: TGTGCCAGCAGCCCAGAGGCTGAGGAGACCCAGTACTTC.

This clonotype has just a few counts. A much larger clone differs by one base, so this may be a read error. V is TRBV5-6 and J is TRBJ2-7, with D unclear. The CDR3 is 15 residues long. V lost 0 bases to trimming and J lost 3 bases, with 13 bases between them. Germline V gene sequence: CDR1 SGHDT, CDR2 YYEEEE. The CDR3 coding sequence is TGTGCCAGCAGCTTGGGTACAGCCGGATACTACGAGCAGTACTTC. Amino acids: CASSLGTAGYYEQYF. The whole variable domain, filled in from reference TRBV5-6 and TRBJ2-7, reads DAGVTQSPTHLIKTRGQQVTLRCSPKSGHDTVSWYQQALGQGPQFIFQYYEEEERQRGNFPDRFSGHQFPNYSSELNVNALLLGDSALYLCASSLGTAGYYEQYFGPGTRLTVT.

This clonotype was recorded many times. DNA of the CDR3: TGTGCCAGCAGAAATCTAGCGGGAGGCGTTAAGAATGAGCAGTTCTTC. This sequence encodes CASRNLAGGVKNEQFF. The V and J genes are TRBV6-5 and TRBJ2-1, with 11 bases matching TRBD2. J was trimmed by 7 bases and V by 6 bases; bases with no gene match: 11. The CDR3 sequence is 16 residues long. The germline CDR1 and CDR2 sequences are MNHEY and SVGAGI.

This chain uses TRBV20-1 with TRBJ2-5; 9 nucleotides match TRBD1. The CDR3 consists of 16 residues. CDR1 DFQATT and CDR2 SNEGSKA come from the germline V gene (reference sequence). V dropped 1 base and J dropped 4; count of bases not matched to a gene: 10. DNA for the CDR3: TGCAGTGCTAGAGTTTTCGACAGGGGGTCATCAGAGACCCAGTACTTC. Encoded protein: CSARVFDRGSSETQYF.

This clonotype was recorded only once. The chain uses TRBV24-1 and TRBJ1-5; D gene ambiguous. Between the trimmed V and J ends, which lost 7 bases and 2 bases, there was a span of 8 bases. CDR1 and CDR2 from the germline V gene are KGHDR and SFDVKD. The CDR3 consists of 13 residues. CDR3 sequence reads: CATSPLGNQPQHF. CDR3 in DNA: TGTGCCACCAGCCCCCTGGGCAATCAGCCCCAGCATTTT.

A word on this clonotype: A read error may be the cause here, since a much bigger clone is one base away. V is TRBV7-3 and J is TRBJ2-2; 12 positions match TRBD1. Germline values: CDR1 SGHTA, CDR2 FQGTGA. The CDR3 runs 20 residues. The CDR3 spells CASSYGPPGQGAWSTGELVF. The CDR3 DNA is TGTGCCAGCAGTTACGGCCCCCCGGGACAGGGGGCCTGGAGCACCGGGGAGCTGGTTTTT.

In regard to this clonotype: It may be a read error: a sequence one base away is much more abundant. V and J are TRBV5-6 and TRBJ2-2; perhaps TRBD2 as D (5 bases). The germline CDR1 and CDR2 sequences are SGHDT and YYEEEE. This CDR3 has 16 residues. V was pared by 0 bases and J by 4 bases, with 13 bases between. The CDR3 region has the DNA TGTGCCAGCAGCTTGGTGTCAGCGGCCGGCACCGGGGAGCTGTTTTTT. This codes for CASSLVSAAGTGELFF. Full variable domain (outside the CDR3, taken from reference TRBV5-6 and TRBJ2-2): DAGVTQSPTHLIKTRGQQVTLRCSPKSGHDTVSWYQQALGQGPQFIFQYYEEEERQRGNFPDRFSGHQFPNYSSELNVNALLLGDSALYLCASSLVSAAGTGELFFGEGSRLTVL.

In this sample, this clonotype turned up many times. The chain uses TRBV15 and TRBJ1-5, with TRBD1 as a possible D gene (5 bases). Trimming removed 1 base at V and 2 bases at J, with 15 bases between. Germline V gene data show CDR1 as LNHNV and CDR2 as YYDKDF (reference sequence). This CDR3 has 17 amino acids. CDR3 DNA: TGTGCCACCAGCAGAGCAGGGAGGGTTAGAGGCAATCAGCCCCAGCATTTT. Its protein product is CATSRAGRVRGNQPQHF.

V is TRBV11-2 and J is TRBJ2-7; D is possibly TRBD1 (6 bases). V was cut by 5 bases and J by 5 bases, with 19 bases left in between. In germline, CDR1 is SGHAT, CDR2 FQNNGV. The length of the CDR3 is 15 residues. This CDR3 reads CASSTDSPVGDEQYF. In DNA, the CDR3 is TGTGCCAGCAGCACGGACAGCCCGGTCGGGGACGAGCAGTACTTC.

This clonotype has ten or more counts. The CDR3 DNA follows: TGTGCCAGCAGCTTTCAGGGTTTGGAGCAGCCCCAGCATTTT. Residues: CASSFQGLEQPQHF. The chain uses TRBV5-8 and TRBJ1-5; D possibly corresponds to TRBD1 (5 bases). V was shortened by 2 bases and J by 7 bases, with 13 bases between the two germline ends. The germline CDR1 and CDR2 sequences are SGHTS and YDEGEE. The CDR3 has 14 residues.

This clonotype occurred many times. The rearrangement joins TRBV5-1 to TRBJ2-1, with 8 bases lining up with TRBD1. The CDR3 runs 16 residues. After removal of 3 bases from V and 6 bases from J, the junction contained 11 bases not matched to a gene. Germline assignment: CDR1 SGHRS and CDR2 YFSETQ. DNA of the CDR3: TGCGCCAGCAGCTGGATCGGACAGGGTGGTTTCAATGAGCAGTTCTTC. Its protein is CASSWIGQGGFNEQFF.